These 13 T cell receptor beta chains were all obtained from the same sample, sequenced in a study of T cell repertoires in cytomegalovirus infection. These TCRs are of unknown antigen specificity. Each CDR3 protein is one row after TCRdb ran MiXCR on the reads. The sample holds approximately 70,000 distinct CDR3 sequences, 22% seen once. Sequencing input: PBMCs, sequenced either directly or after in vitro stimulation (not recorded which). These receptors all stem from a human donor in good health (CMV status not recorded). Some clones in this sample may be carry-over from other donors' samples.

The chain joins TRBV20-1 to TRBJ2-2; perhaps D is TRBD1 or TRBD2 (5 bases each). Trimming took off 2 bases at V and 5 bases at J, with 18 bases between the two ends. CDR1 is DFQATT, CDR2 SNEGSKA, per germline (reference sequence). The CDR3 runs to 16 residues. The CDR3, as DNA: TGCAGTGCTAGAACCCACCCGGGGCCCGGGACCGGGGAGCTGTTTTTT. It encodes CSARTHPGPGTGELFF.

This clonotype came up a few times. The CDR3, as DNA: TGTGCCAGCAGCTTAGGACAGGGTGGTCAAGAGACCCAGTACTTC. This translates into CASSLGQGGQETQYF. V is TRBV5-8 and J is TRBJ2-5, with 8 bases lining up with TRBD1. Trimming took 2 bases from V and 2 from J; bases not matched to a gene: 5. The CDR3 sequence is 15 residues long. Germline assignment: CDR1 SGHTS and CDR2 YDEGEE.

This clonotype was recorded a few times. This chain joins TRBV5-1 and TRBJ1-6; 7 bases agree with TRBD1. The CDR3 is 16 residues long. Germline lookup yields CDR1 SGHRS and CDR2 YFSETQ. V was pared by 4 bases and J by 3 bases, with 7 bases of the junction left unmatched. CDR3 sequence: CASSHSGTVYNSPLHF. The CDR3, as DNA: TGCGCCAGCAGCCACTCCGGGACAGTCTATAATTCACCCCTCCACTTT. The variable domain in full, completed from reference TRBV5-1 and TRBJ1-6, reads KAGVTQTPRYLIKTRGQQVTLSCSPISGHRSVSWYQQTPGQGLQFLFEYFSETQRNKGNFPGRFSGRQFSNSRSEMNVSTLELGDSALYLCASSHSGTVYNSPLHFGNGTRLTVT.

V usage is TRBV24-1 and J usage is TRBJ2-1, with 9 bases that match TRBD2. This CDR3 is 14 amino acids long. The germline V gene encodes CDR1 KGHDR and CDR2 SFDVKD. Trimming removed 10 bases from V and 4 bases from J; junction bases left unmatched: 7. CDR3 DNA sequence: TGTGCCACACAGACTAGCGGATATTACAATGAGCAGTTCTTC. As protein: CATQTSGYYNEQFF.

This clonotype has more than one count but fewer than ten. The V and J genes are TRBV29-1 and TRBJ2-3; 8 bases map to TRBD2. This CDR3 has 12 residues. Germline CDR1 reads SQVTM; CDR2 reads ANQGSEA. V lost 7 bases to trimming and J lost 4 bases; unmatched junction nucleotides: 4. In DNA, the CDR3 is TGCAGCGCCGGACTAGCCGCAGATACGCAGTATTTT. This translates into CSAGLAADTQYF.

This clonotype has just a few counts. This sequence joins TRBV19 and TRBJ2-3; a weak D match, TRBD2 (6 bases). The CDR3 spans 13 residues. V lost 6 bases and J lost 0, with 7 bases in between. Looked up from germline, CDR1 is LNHDA and CDR2 is SQIVND (reference sequence). The chain's CDR3 is CASRRESTDTQYF. DNA for the CDR3: TGTGCCAGTAGGCGGGAAAGCACAGATACGCAGTATTTT. The variable domain in full, with the rest retrieved from reference TRBV19 and TRBJ2-3, is DGGITQSPKYLFRKEGQNVTLSCEQNLNHDAMYWYRQDPGQGLRLIYYSQIVNDFQKGDIAEGYSVSREKKESFPLTVTSAQKNPTAFYLCASRRESTDTQYFGPGTRLTVL.

This clonotype was seen more than once but under ten times. This chain joins TRBV19 and TRBJ1-2; D remains ambiguous. The ends were cut back, 4 bases at V and 7 bases at J, with 7 bases in the middle. The CDR3 is 11 amino acids. Per germline, CDR1 LNHDA and CDR2 SQIVND (reference sequence). CDR3 bases: TGTGCCAGTAGTAAAACGGGTGGCTACACCTTC. Residues: CASSKTGGYTF.

The chain couples TRBV12-3 or TRBV12-4 to TRBJ2-1; 7 nucleotides line up with TRBD1. The CDR3 runs to 15 residues. Trimming took 5 bases from V and 0 from J; bases not matched to a gene: 4. CDR3 protein: CASSGDSRSYNEQFF. The CDR3 nucleotides read TGTGCCAGCAGTGGGGACAGCCGCTCCTACAATGAGCAGTTCTTC.

This chain links TRBV29-1 with TRBJ2-7; 8 nucleotides align to TRBD1. The trim removed 6 bases at V and 3 bases at J, leaving 1 base unmatched. The CDR3 runs to 11 residues. Germline V gene sequence: CDR1 SQVTM, CDR2 ANQGSEA. The CDR3 here is CSVDRGYEQYF. The CDR3 bases are TGCAGCGTCGACAGGGGCTACGAGCAGTACTTC.

In its sample, this clonotype was seen many times. The chain has TRBV12-3 or TRBV12-4 and TRBJ1-1; D gene uncertain. V was cut by 4 bases and J by 10 bases, with 16 bases left in between. The CDR3 runs to 13 residues. CDR3 residues: CASSSPVQVGAFF. The CDR3 DNA follows: TGTGCCAGCAGTTCCCCCGTCCAGGTTGGAGCTTTCTTT.

The chain recombines TRBV7-9 with TRBJ2-3, with 7 bases that match TRBD2. The CDR3 is made up of 15 amino acids. V lost 3 bases and J lost 6; bases outside the gene matches: 9. CDR1 is SEHNR, CDR2 FQNEAQ, per germline (reference sequence). The chain's CDR3 is CASSLEAGAGDTQYF. CDR3 in DNA: TGTGCCAGCAGCTTGGAGGCGGGAGCGGGGGATACGCAGTATTTT.

J is TRBJ1-2 and V is TRBV10-2; D possibly corresponds to TRBD1 (5 bases). CDR1 is WSHSY, CDR2 SAAADI, per germline. The V and J ends lost 0 bases and 4 bases respectively, with 9 bases between them. CDR3 length equals 14 residues. The CDR3 DNA sequence: TGCGCCAGCAGTGAGTCGAGGGACGTCTATGGCTACACCTTC. Its protein is CASSESRDVYGYTF.

This clonotype was picked up a small number of times. The chain uses TRBV4-3 and TRBJ2-5; 8 bases line up with TRBD1. V dropped 4 bases and J dropped 5; count of bases not matched to a gene: 9. Germline V gives CDR1 LGHNA, CDR2 YSLEER. This CDR3 region has 15 residues. This CDR3 reads CASSRYRDRSETQYF. The CDR3 DNA follows: TGCGCCAGCAGCCGATACCGGGACAGGAGTGAGACCCAGTACTTC.